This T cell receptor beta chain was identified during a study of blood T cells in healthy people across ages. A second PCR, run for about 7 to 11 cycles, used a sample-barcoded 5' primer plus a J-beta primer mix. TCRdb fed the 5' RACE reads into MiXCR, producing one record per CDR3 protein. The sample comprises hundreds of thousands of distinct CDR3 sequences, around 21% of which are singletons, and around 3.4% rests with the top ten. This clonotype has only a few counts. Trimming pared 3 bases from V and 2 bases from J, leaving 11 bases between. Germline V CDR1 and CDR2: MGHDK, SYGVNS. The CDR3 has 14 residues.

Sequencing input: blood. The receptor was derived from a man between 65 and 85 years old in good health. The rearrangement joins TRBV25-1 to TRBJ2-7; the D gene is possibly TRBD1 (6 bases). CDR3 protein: CASSENRVTYEQYF. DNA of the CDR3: TGTGCCAGCAGTGAGAACAGGGTTACCTACGAGCAGTACTTC.